This T cell receptor beta chain was documented in a study of T cell responses to AZD1222 COVID-19 vaccine. Study-level findings and limits: There were vaccine-associated CD4 TCRs across spike, dominant at 160-218 and 743-854. Clonal diversity may have been underestimated in mostly white British donors. Every sample of the repertoires postdated the peak T cell response. Among spike-specific TCRs, nearly half reportedly target unmutated variant regions.

Comment on this clone: What it binds is unknown.

Using immunoSEQ multiplex PCR, the repertoire was profiled, and TCRdb retains in-frame clones only, with some absent. Here the sample table reports some 150,000 clones. The CDR3 runs to 14 residues. V was cut by 3 bases and J by 3 bases, with 11 bases left in between. Per germline, CDR1 MDHEN and CDR2 SYDVKM. The chain is built from TRBV28 and TRBJ1-2, with D unclear. This clonotype originated in an adult in good health. The sample was peripheral blood. DNA of the CDR3: TGTGCCAGCAGTTTGGTCGTCGGCGACTATGGCTACACCTTC. Translated: CASSLVVGDYGYTF.